Each of the 18 T cell receptor beta chains below was sequenced from the same sample in a study of T-cell memory formation after mild COVID-19. MiXCR, applied by TCRdb to the 5' RACE reads, yields one record per CDR3 protein. The top ten clones hold approximately 12% of a sample with about 340,000 distinct CDR3 sequences, around 21% of them seen once. The sample was PBMCs or a T cell subset sorted from them (not recorded which). The source is an adult woman who had mild COVID-19 (a few samples of this study predate the infection). Cell type and time point are not known.

This sequence joins TRBV12-3 or TRBV12-4 and TRBJ2-4, with D maybe TRBD1 (5 bases). V was cut by 6 bases and J by 8 bases, with 17 bases left in between. The CDR3 contains 14 residues. CDR3 protein: CASRSRASRDIQYF. The CDR3 DNA reads as TGTGCCAGCAGGTCCAGGGCTTCCCGGGACATTCAGTACTTC.

The rearrangement joins TRBV7-8 to TRBJ2-3; D is unresolved. This CDR3 is built from 15 residues. The V gene lost 5 bases and the J gene lost 0 bases, with 12 bases spanning the gap. CDR1 SGHVS and CDR2 FQNEAQ come from the germline V gene. The CDR3 coding sequence is TGTGCCAGCAGCCCCGGTGTGTCTAGCACAGATACGCAGTATTTT. Amino acids: CASSPGVSSTDTQYF.

A single count supports this clonotype. The V and J genes are TRBV29-1 and TRBJ2-3; 9 bases are a match to TRBD1. This CDR3 comprises 11 residues. V was clipped by 7 bases and J by 8 bases; unmatched bases: 4. Germline V gene lookup returns CDR1 SQVTM and CDR2 ANQGSEA. DNA for the CDR3: TGCAGCGCCACAGGGGGCTTTACGCAGTATTTT. Its translation is CSATGGFTQYF.

This clonotype was picked up a small number of times. The chain joins TRBV29-1 to TRBJ2-3; no reliable D call. The CDR3 loop spans 13 amino acids. V lost 5 bases to trimming and J lost 3 bases, with 12 bases between them. Germline V gene sequence: CDR1 SQVTM, CDR2 ANQGSEA. The CDR3 here is CSVSRRLTDTQYF. The CDR3 region has the DNA TGCAGCGTTAGCAGGAGACTTACAGATACGCAGTATTTT.

The genes are TRBV19 and TRBJ2-5, with 7 bases that match TRBD1. Germline V CDR1 and CDR2: LNHDA, SQIVND (reference sequence). The CDR3 spans 13 residues. Losses at the gene ends were 5 bases for V and 3 bases for J; bases not matched to a gene: 3. DNA of the CDR3: TGTGCCAGTAGTCTGGGACAGAAAGAGACCCAGTACTTC. Residues: CASSLGQKETQYF.

The chain joins TRBV30 to TRBJ1-1; D is uncertain. Deletions cut 5 bases from V and 0 bases from J, with 10 bases between. The CDR3 is made up of 13 amino acids. Germline V gene lookup returns CDR1 GTSNPN and CDR2 SVGIG (reference sequence). The CDR3 DNA is TGTGCCTGGGTGGAAGACATGAACACTGAAGCTTTCTTT. Translating it yields CAWVEDMNTEAFF.

This clonotype was observed a handful of times. The chain has TRBV5-1 and TRBJ2-7; D perhaps matches TRBD2 (7 bases). The ends were cut back, 4 bases at V and 2 bases at J, with 16 bases in the middle. CDR3 size: 15 residues. Germline values: CDR1 SGHRS, CDR2 YFSETQ. The CDR3 protein is CASSPTAGATYEQYF. In DNA, the CDR3 is TGCGCCAGCAGCCCGACGGCGGGGGCGACCTACGAGCAGTACTTC.

This chain uses TRBV6-4 with TRBJ2-5; unclear D gene. This CDR3 spans 14 amino acids. With 4 bases removed from V and 5 bases from J, the gap between germline ends came to 14 bases. The V gene's germline CDR1 is MRHNA and CDR2 SNTAGT. CDR3 amino acids: CASSARSTGETQYF. The CDR3 nucleotides are TGTGCCAGCAGTGCAAGATCAACCGGGGAGACCCAGTACTTC.

The chain carries TRBV14 and TRBJ1-1; 7 bases map to TRBD1. Per germline, CDR1 SGHDN and CDR2 FVKESK. J was trimmed by 0 bases and V by 1 base; bases with no gene match: 2. The CDR3 loop spans 15 amino acids. The CDR3 protein is CASSQAGTVNTEAFF. As DNA, the CDR3 is TGTGCCAGCAGCCAAGCTGGGACAGTGAACACTGAAGCTTTCTTT.

This chain links TRBV9 with TRBJ1-2, with TRBD1 matching 7 bases. The germline CDR1 and CDR2 sequences are SGDLS and YYNGEE. The CDR3 spans 18 residues. The trim removed 2 bases at V and 4 bases at J, leaving 17 bases unmatched. The CDR3 DNA sequence: TGTGCCAGCAGCGTCCCCCATGACCGACAGGGCCGAGGCTATGGCTACACCTTC. Amino acids: CASSVPHDRQGRGYGYTF.

This clonotype was found a few times. The chain carries TRBV7-8 and TRBJ2-5; D is undetermined. Trimming pared 5 bases from V and 5 bases from J, leaving 12 bases between. This CDR3 is 13 amino acids long. Germline-derived CDR1 and CDR2 are SGHVS and FQNEAQ. Written as DNA, the CDR3 is TGTGCCAGCAGCGCCAGACATCAGGAGACCCAGTACTTC. Translated: CASSARHQETQYF.

This clonotype was recorded at least ten times. The chain is built from TRBV7-6 and TRBJ2-2; 12 nucleotides agree with TRBD2. Germline CDR1 SGHVS, CDR2 FNYEAQ. Trimming removed 5 bases from V and 0 bases from J; junction bases left unmatched: 4. The CDR3 loop spans 17 amino acids. CDR3 region: CASSRTSGGTNTGELFF. The CDR3 region has the DNA TGTGCCAGCAGCCGTACTAGCGGGGGGACGAACACCGGGGAGCTGTTTTTT. The variable domain in full, with the rest retrieved from reference TRBV7-6 and TRBJ2-2, is GAGVSQSPRYKVTKRGQDVALRCDPISGHVSLYWYRQALGQGPEFLTYFNYEAQQDKSGLPNDRFSAERPEGSISTLTIQRTEQRDSAMYRCASSRTSGGTNTGELFFGEGSRLTVL.

The table lists this clonotype with a few counts. The chain combines TRBV19 with TRBJ2-3; maybe TRBD1 (6 bases). Germline assignment: CDR1 LNHDA and CDR2 SQIVND (reference sequence). Trimming shortened V by 8 bases and J by 0 bases, and 15 bases separated the two germline ends. CDR3 length equals 15 residues. The CDR3 sequence: CASRTAPQSTDTQYF. The DNA of the CDR3 is TGTGCCAGTCGGACAGCACCACAGAGCACAGATACGCAGTATTTT. The full variable domain, with the rest looked up from reference TRBV19 and TRBJ2-3, is DGGITQSPKYLFRKEGQNVTLSCEQNLNHDAMYWYRQDPGQGLRLIYYSQIVNDFQKGDIAEGYSVSREKKESFPLTVTSAQKNPTAFYLCASRTAPQSTDTQYFGPGTRLTVL.

This sequence joins TRBV27 and TRBJ2-1; 13 bases are a match to TRBD2. CDR3 size: 17 residues. From germline, CDR1 is MNHEY and CDR2 SMNVEV (reference sequence). V was pared by 6 bases and J by 10 bases, with 15 bases of the junction left unmatched. This CDR3 reads CASSPSRRTSGSDEQFF. CDR3 DNA: TGTGCCAGCAGCCCTAGCCGTCGGACTAGCGGGAGTGACGAGCAGTTCTTC.

This clonotype was observed a few times. V usage is TRBV4-1 and J usage is TRBJ2-3, with D perhaps TRBD2 (6 bases). With 0 bases removed from V and 0 bases from J, the gap between germline ends came to 16 bases. Looked up from germline, CDR1 is MGHRA and CDR2 is YSYEKL. This CDR3 spans 18 amino acids. The DNA of the CDR3 is TGCGCCAGCAGCCAAGACGAGGCGGAGGGTTACAGCACAGATACGCAGTATTTT. Its protein is CASSQDEAEGYSTDTQYF.

The sample holds a few counts of this clonotype. This chain connects TRBV15 to TRBJ1-1; the match to TRBD1 covers 9 bases. The length of the CDR3 is 15 residues. The germline gives CDR1 LNHNV, CDR2 YYDKDF (reference sequence). Trimming at V came to 6 bases and at J to 0 bases, leaving 5 bases not matched to a gene. The CDR3 DNA reads TGTGCCACCAGGACCGGGACAGGGTTGAACACTGAAGCTTTCTTT. The encoded protein is CATRTGTGLNTEAFF.

This clonotype has more than one count but fewer than ten. The chain carries TRBV20-1 and TRBJ2-1; 14 bases fit TRBD2. J gave up 0 bases and V 3 bases, and 7 bases lay outside the gene matches. Germline V CDR1 and CDR2: DFQATT, SNEGSKA (reference sequence). The CDR3 spans 18 residues. The DNA for the CDR3 is TGCAGTGCTAGGGGGGGACTAGCGGGAGCCCCCTCCTACAATGAGCAGTTCTTC. As protein: CSARGGLAGAPSYNEQFF.

This clonotype showed up just a few times. This chain uses TRBV5-1 with TRBJ2-3; TRBD1 agrees at 11 bases. This CDR3 spans 15 amino acids. V trimming: 4 bases; J trimming: 5 bases; junction bases outside the gene matches: 6. Germline V lookup: CDR1 SGHRS, CDR2 YFSETQ. The CDR3 is CASSRGTGGEDTQYF. The CDR3 bases are TGCGCCAGCAGCCGCGGGACAGGGGGGGAAGATACGCAGTATTTT.